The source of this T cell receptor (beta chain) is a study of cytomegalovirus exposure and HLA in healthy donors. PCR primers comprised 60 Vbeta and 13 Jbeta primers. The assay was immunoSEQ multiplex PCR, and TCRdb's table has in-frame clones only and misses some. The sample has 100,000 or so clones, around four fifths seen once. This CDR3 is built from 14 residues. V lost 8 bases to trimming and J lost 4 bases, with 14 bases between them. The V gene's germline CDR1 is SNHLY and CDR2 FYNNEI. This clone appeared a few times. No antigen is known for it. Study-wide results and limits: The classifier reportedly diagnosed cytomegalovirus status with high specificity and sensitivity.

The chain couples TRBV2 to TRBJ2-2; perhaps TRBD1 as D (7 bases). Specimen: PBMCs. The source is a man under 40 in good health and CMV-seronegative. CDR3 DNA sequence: TGTGCCAGCGCGGGACAGAATCCCACCGGGGAGCTGTTTTTT. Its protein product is CASAGQNPTGELFF.